Listed below are T cell receptor beta chains from one sample, sequenced in a study of vaccination and CD4 T cells after COVID-19. These receptors have no known antigen. TCRdb analysed the PCR reads with MiXCR anew, one entry per CDR3 protein. The sample contains about 14,000 distinct CDR3 sequences, approximately 40% of which appear only once. The sequenced material came from CD4+ T cells from blood, cultured in vitro. All receptors come from a human donor who had recovered from COVID-19. The CDR3 runs from the conserved cysteine through the conserved F or W. Each record gives: D gene, J gene, V gene, clone size, CDR3 protein, CDR3 DNA. A D gene is named only where the DNA matches it firmly. A row's size may be missing; if present it is once, few, many or a size class.

.	TRBJ2-1	TRBV6-2/TRBV6-3	.	CASRPWVRNEQFF	TGTGCCAGCAGACCATGGGTTCGGAATGAGCAGTTCTTC
.	TRBJ2-5	TRBV21-1	medium-sized	CASSKLEYQETQYF	TGTGCCAGCAGCAAACTTGAGTACCAAGAGACCCAGTACTTC
.	TRBJ1-3	TRBV28	.	CASSTPKGSGNTIYF	TGTGCCAGCAGTACCCCCAAAGGGTCTGGAAACACCATATATTTT
TRBD1	TRBJ1-2	TRBV29-1	few	CSVWTGFNYGYTF	TGCAGCGTTTGGACAGGGTTTAACTATGGCTACACCTTC
.	TRBJ2-3	TRBV20-1	.	CSAPSGADTQYF	TGCAGTGCCCCATCGGGCGCAGATACGCAGTATTTT
TRBD1	TRBJ2-1	TRBV28	.	CASSGGGQGAFNEQFF	TGTGCCAGCAGCGGTGGGGGACAGGGGGCGTTCAATGAGCAGTTCTTC
TRBD1	TRBJ1-2	TRBV28	few	CATDRLWTGPGGGYTF	TGTGCCACCGACAGACTCTGGACAGGGCCGGGAGGGGGCTACACCTTC
.	TRBJ1-1	TRBV7-3	few	CASSLTGAGNTEAFF	TGTGCCAGCAGCTTAACAGGGGCCGGGAACACTGAAGCTTTCTTT
.	TRBJ1-2	TRBV2	.	CASRLSYGYTF	TGTGCCAGCAGACTATCCTATGGCTACACCTTC
.	TRBJ2-5	TRBV5-1	.	CASSFGLLRGGAKETQYF	TGCGCCAGCAGCTTCGGTCTACTAAGGGGGGGGGCCAAAGAGACCCAGTACTTC
.	TRBJ1-2	TRBV28	.	CASSLTPTPHYGYTF	TGTGCCAGCAGTTTAACACCCACGCCCCACTATGGCTACACCTTC
TRBD1	TRBJ1-1	TRBV18	.	CASSLHGQEMNTEAFF	TGTGCCAGCTCACTACACGGACAGGAGATGAACACTGAAGCTTTCTTT
TRBD1	TRBJ1-1	TRBV18	once	CASSPATGLMNTEAFF	TGTGCCAGCTCACCCGCGACAGGGCTAATGAACACTGAAGCTTTCTTT
.	TRBJ1-2	TRBV12-3/TRBV12-4	.	CASSYPGDYGYTF	TGTGCCAGCAGCTATCCGGGGGACTATGGCTACACCTTC
.	TRBJ1-3	TRBV18	.	CASSSRTSGNTIYF	TGTGCCAGCTCATCCCGGACCTCTGGAAACACCATATATTTT
TRBD1	TRBJ2-5	TRBV5-4	few	CASSSRDRPQETQYF	TGTGCCAGCAGCTCGAGGGACAGACCACAAGAGACCCAGTACTTC
TRBD2	TRBJ2-5	TRBV6-1	few	CASCAGGQETQYF	TGTGCTAGCTGCGCGGGAGGCCAAGAGACCCAGTACTTC
TRBD1	TRBJ2-7	TRBV30	.	CAWSRQGAWYEQYF	TGTGCCTGGAGTAGACAGGGGGCTTGGTACGAGCAGTACTTC
.	TRBJ1-2	TRBV7-2	few	CASSSGRPRYGYTF	TGTGCCAGCAGCTCGGGACGGCCAAGATATGGCTACACCTTC
.	TRBJ1-6	TRBV11-2	once	CASRQQLNSPLHF	TGTGCCAGCAGACAACAGCTTAATTCACCCCTCCACTTT
TRBD1	TRBJ2-7	TRBV7-8	.	CASSLGQGNEQYF	TGTGCCAGCAGCTTAGGACAGGGGAACGAGCAGTACTTC
TRBD2	TRBJ2-5	TRBV7-2	few	CASSPRLAGGRETQYF	TGTGCCAGCAGCCCCCGATTAGCGGGAGGACGGGAGACCCAGTACTTC
.	TRBJ2-3	TRBV6-2/TRBV6-3	.	CASSYETTTDTQYF	TGTGCCAGCAGTTACGAGACTACCACAGATACGCAGTATTTT
TRBD1	TRBJ1-6	TRBV19	once	CASSIVGDRRHNSPLHF	TGTGCCAGTAGTATAGTAGGGGACAGGAGACATAATTCACCCCTCCACTTT
TRBD1	TRBJ1-5	TRBV6-1	few	CASSRDSKFDSNQPQHF	TGTGCCAGCAGTCGGGACAGCAAATTTGATAGCAATCAGCCCCAGCATTTT
TRBD1	TRBJ1-6	TRBV30	.	CAWSLTGGFPNSPLHF	TGTGCCTGGAGCCTGACAGGGGGCTTCCCGAATTCACCCCTCCACTTT
TRBD1	TRBJ2-1	TRBV7-9	.	CASSPRTGIHEQFF	TGTGCCAGCAGCCCTCGGACAGGGATCCATGAGCAGTTCTTC
.	TRBJ2-2	TRBV6-1	few	CASSGTAITGELFF	TGTGCCAGCAGTGGGACAGCCATCACCGGGGAGCTGTTTTTT
TRBD1	TRBJ2-5	TRBV7-2	.	CASSRDSTWETQYF	TGTGCCAGCAGCCGGGACAGTACGTGGGAGACCCAGTACTTC
.	TRBJ2-7	TRBV4-1	.	CASSLQSDWRYSYEQYF	TGCGCCAGCAGCCTACAGTCTGACTGGCGATACTCCTACGAGCAGTACTTC
TRBD1	TRBJ1-5	TRBV6-1	.	CASSATGVGQPQHF	TGTGCCAGCAGTGCGACAGGGGTCGGTCAGCCCCAGCATTTT
.	TRBJ2-7	TRBV15	.	CATSRGEGDVDEQYF	TGTGCCACCAGCAGAGGGGAGGGGGATGTGGACGAGCAGTACTTC
.	TRBJ2-3	TRBV2	.	CASSRYEGGYF	TGTGCCAGCAGTCGCTACGAGGGTGGGTATTTT
TRBD1	TRBJ1-3	TRBV10-3	.	CAIRGRQGQGGLASESIYF	TGTGCCATCAGAGGACGACAGGGACAGGGAGGTTTGGCCTCTGAGAGCATATATTTT
TRBD1	TRBJ2-7	TRBV20-1	.	CSAKRGQGISEQYF	TGCAGTGCTAAGAGGGGACAGGGAATCTCCGAGCAGTACTTC
TRBD2	TRBJ2-3	TRBV20-1	.	CSARDYRTDTQYF	TGCAGTGCCCGGGACTACCGCACAGATACGCAGTATTTT
.	TRBJ1-5	TRBV15	few	CATSRDGGPNQPQHF	TGTGCCACCAGCAGAGATGGGGGACCTAATCAGCCCCAGCATTTT
TRBD1	TRBJ1-2	TRBV20-1	few	CSARVPGQGNYGYTF	TGCAGTGCTAGAGTTCCGGGACAGGGGAATTATGGCTACACCTTC